This record covers a single TCR beta chain. Its antigen is currently unknown. Sample-barcoded 5' priming and a J-beta primer mix drove a second PCR of roughly 7 to 11 cycles. MiXCR, run by TCRdb on the 5' RACE reads, gives a single entry per CDR3 protein. The table shows about 1,800,000 distinct CDR3 sequences, with roughly 27% occurring only once. CDR3 size: 13 residues. The ends were cut back, 6 bases at V and 7 bases at J, with 13 bases in the middle. Isolated per sample were at least 7 million PBMCs. Per sample, extraction of total RNA gave at least 6 micrograms in every case. This sample is drawn from a study of blood T cells in healthy people across ages. Whole-study findings and limits: Estimates of diversity drawn from one million T cells were considered underestimates. Long-lived donors carried more naive CD4+ cells and greater diversity than aged donors.

The chain uses TRBV12-3 or TRBV12-4 and TRBJ2-1, with D possibly being TRBD2 (5 bases). The sample consisted of blood. The receptor was derived from a woman aged 25-40 years in good health. This chain's CDR3 is CASSRLRANEQFF. CDR3 DNA: TGTGCCAGCAGCCGACTAAGGGCTAATGAGCAGTTCTTC.